The 24 T cell receptor beta chains below were found in one sample sequenced in a study of shared clonotypes between healthy human individuals (dated by TCRdb to about 2020). CD8 naive samples were obtained by positive selection for CCR7 among CD45RO-negative cells, yielding a CD45RA+CCR7+ population from which TemRA cells were excluded. Preparation of the library involved the immunoSEQ multiplex PCR assay. Not all clones reach the TCRdb copy of this immuneACCESS table, which keeps in-frame sequences only. Checked studies attribute under half of the gap to unresolved V genes and leave the rest unexplained. The sample has 650,000 to 800,000 clones on record, around 90% of them singletons. The top ten clones comprise more than 20% of the sample. The sample taken for sequencing was naive CD8+ T cells sorted from blood. Read against the paper, the sample's cell subset or site label means: CD45RA+CCR7+. The origin of the receptors is a man aged 30 to 45 in good health.

The chain has TRBV10-1 and TRBJ2-7, with 7 bases identical to TRBD1. With 3 bases clipped from V and 2 bases from J, the junction kept 7 bases outside the gene matches. The length of the CDR3 is 15 residues. In germline, CDR1 is WNHNN, CDR2 SYGVQD (reference sequence). The CDR3 region is CASSESWDSPYEQYF. The CDR3 nucleotides read TGCGCCAGCAGTGAAAGCTGGGACAGTCCCTACGAGCAGTACTTC.

This chain links TRBV28 with TRBJ2-1; D is unresolved. Trimming pared 4 bases from V and 5 bases from J, leaving 9 bases between. This CDR3 region has 13 residues. Germline V CDR1 and CDR2: MDHEN, SYDVKM. The CDR3 region is CASSWLAHNEQFF. CDR3 nucleotide sequence: TGTGCCAGCAGTTGGCTGGCCCACAATGAGCAGTTCTTC.

The gene calls are TRBV7-9 and TRBJ2-1; D gene ambiguous. Germline-derived CDR1 and CDR2 are SEHNR and FQNEAQ (reference sequence). The CDR3 is made up of 14 amino acids. Deletions cut 2 bases from V and 7 bases from J, with 12 bases between. DNA for the CDR3: TGTGCCAGCAGCTTAATACCTCGCAGTAATGAGCAGTTCTTC. It encodes CASSLIPRSNEQFF.

V usage is TRBV2 and J usage is TRBJ2-6; 10 positions match TRBD1. The CDR3 sequence is 16 residues long. V shed 4 bases, J shed 4 bases, and the junction held 4 bases outside the gene matches. The germline gives CDR1 SNHLY, CDR2 FYNNEI. CDR3 bases: TGTGCCAGCAGTGCGACAGGGGGCCTGGGGGCCAACGTCCTGACTTTC. Protein product: CASSATGGLGANVLTF.

The chain links TRBV28 to TRBJ2-7; D might be TRBD2 (5 bases). The V and J ends lost 4 bases and 2 bases respectively, with 21 bases between them. CDR1 is MDHEN and CDR2 is SYDVKM in the germline V gene. The CDR3 sequence is 17 residues long. In DNA form, the CDR3 reads TGTGCCAGCAGTTCGTCTAGCTCAGGTCTCCACCCCTACGAGCAGTACTTC. Protein product: CASSSSSSGLHPYEQYF.

V usage is TRBV11-2 and J usage is TRBJ2-1; TRBD2 matches 10 bases. The CDR3 totals 15 residues. CDR1 and CDR2 (germline): SGHAT, FQNNGV. Trimming at V came to 5 bases and at J to 9 bases, leaving 10 bases not matched to a gene. This CDR3 is CASSPATSGIVEQFF. Written as DNA, the CDR3 is TGTGCCAGCAGCCCAGCAACTAGCGGGATCGTTGAGCAGTTCTTC.

The chain employs TRBV10-2 and TRBJ2-3; D remains unclear. Germline V gives CDR1 WSHSY, CDR2 SAAADI. The ends were cut back, 2 bases at V and 0 bases at J, with 9 bases in the middle. The CDR3 totals 15 residues. CDR3 in DNA: TGCGCCAGCAGTGAGCCAATAACTAGCACAGATACGCAGTATTTT. It yields the protein CASSEPITSTDTQYF.

The rearrangement joins TRBV6-1 to TRBJ2-7, with a weak D call TRBD2 (6 bases). This CDR3 is 12 amino acids long. CDR1 MNHNS and CDR2 SASEGT come from the germline V gene. With 6 bases removed from V and 7 bases from J, the gap between germline ends came to 13 bases. The CDR3 DNA is TGTGCCAGCAGCCGGAGGGGTGGGGAGCAGTACTTC. Residues: CASSRRGGEQYF.

This chain uses TRBV2 with TRBJ1-1; 9 bases map to TRBD1. The CDR3 runs 16 residues. The junction had 9 bases not matched to a gene; V was cut back by 3 bases and J by 4 bases. Germline values: CDR1 SNHLY, CDR2 FYNNEI. The CDR3 sequence: CASSDGTGLASTEAFF. CDR3 DNA: TGTGCCAGCAGTGATGGGACAGGGTTGGCGAGCACTGAAGCTTTCTTT.

The chain joins TRBV27 to TRBJ2-7; D unclear. CDR1 is MNHEY and CDR2 is SMNVEV in the germline V gene (reference sequence). The CDR3 length is 14 residues. The germline V and J ends were trimmed by 6 bases and 3 bases, with 15 bases remaining between them. The CDR3 loop is CASRPDHPHYEQYF. CDR3 nucleotide sequence: TGTGCCAGCAGACCGGACCATCCTCACTACGAGCAGTACTTC.

In the case of this clone: The identical CDR3 is also encoded by other nucleotide sequences in the sample. V and J are TRBV29-1 and TRBJ2-1; D might be TRBD2 (5 bases). Trimming left V 1 base short and J 4 bases short, with 5 bases between. This CDR3 is built from 12 residues. Germline lookup yields CDR1 SQVTM and CDR2 ANQGSEA. The DNA for the CDR3 is TGCAGCGTTGAAGGGAGGTACAATGAGCAGTTCTTC. The encoded protein is CSVEGRYNEQFF.

This clone was observed many times. The chain is built from TRBV13 and TRBJ2-3; D is possibly TRBD1 (5 bases). Trimming stripped 5 bases from V and 6 bases from J, with 9 bases between. The length of the CDR3 is 12 residues. Germline assignment: CDR1 PRHDT and CDR2 FYEKMQ (reference sequence). The CDR3 DNA is TGTGCCAGCAGCCAGACAGAGGATACGCAGTATTTT. Translated, it gives CASSQTEDTQYF.

This rearrangement joins TRBV19 to TRBJ2-3; TRBD2 might be the D (6 bases). The ends were cut back, 5 bases at V and 2 bases at J, with 11 bases in the middle. CDR1 and CDR2 from the germline V gene are LNHDA and SQIVND (reference sequence). There are 14 residues in the CDR3. As DNA, the CDR3 is TGTGCCAGTAGTCCGGGACTGAACACAGATACGCAGTATTTT. Encoded protein: CASSPGLNTDTQYF.

The rearrangement joins TRBV5-5 to TRBJ2-5; 8 nucleotides match TRBD2. The CDR3 spans 15 residues. Trimming cost V 2 bases and J 1 base; bases outside gene matches: 4. CDR1 and CDR2 (germline): SGHKS, YYEKEE (reference sequence). CDR3 bases: TGTGCCAGCAGCTTTCAGGGACTAGGCCAAGAGACCCAGTACTTC. This codes for CASSFQGLGQETQYF.

The CDR3 reads CATEYNEQFF. CDR3 sequence (DNA): TGTGCCACGGAATACAATGAGCAGTTCTTC. This chain connects TRBV25-1 to TRBJ2-1; D is ambiguous. V was pared by 10 bases and J by 4 bases, with 5 bases between. CDR1 is MGHDK, CDR2 SYGVNS, per germline. This CDR3 has 10 amino acids.

This chain connects TRBV27 to TRBJ2-7; D uncertain. Germline CDR1 is MNHEY and CDR2 is SMNVEV (reference sequence). V was pared by 5 bases and J by 1 base, with 9 bases between. The CDR3 covers 13 residues. The CDR3 DNA sequence: TGTGCCAGCAGTATTCAGGCTTCCTACGAGCAGTACTTC. It specifies CASSIQASYEQYF.

In DNA form, the CDR3 reads TGTGCCAGTAGTGGACAGGGGTATCCCTACGAGCAGTACTTC. Translation: CASSGQGYPYEQYF. The chain uses TRBV19 and TRBJ2-7; TRBD1 aligns across 9 bases. This CDR3 spans 14 amino acids. The germline V gene has CDR1 LNHDA and CDR2 SQIVND (reference sequence). Losses at the gene ends were 5 bases for V and 2 bases for J; bases not matched to a gene: 4.

The rearrangement links TRBV11-2 to TRBJ2-7, with TRBD2 identical over 9 bases. The J segment lost 3 bases and the V segment lost 1 base, leaving 10 bases of the junction unmatched. The germline V gene encodes CDR1 SGHAT and CDR2 FQNNGV. The CDR3 has 17 amino acids. CDR3 sequence reads: CASSLVSSGSLLYEQYF. In DNA form, the CDR3 reads TGTGCCAGCAGCTTAGTCAGTAGCGGGAGCCTGCTCTACGAGCAGTACTTC. Drawing the rest from reference TRBV11-2 and TRBJ2-7, the complete variable domain is EAGVAQSPRYKIIEKRQSVAFWCNPISGHATLYWYQQILGQGPKLLIQFQNNGVVDDSQLPKDRFSAERLKGVDSTLKIQPAKLEDSAVYLCASSLVSSGSLLYEQYFGPGTRLTVT.

This rearrangement joins TRBV10-1 to TRBJ2-7, with D possibly being TRBD1 (7 bases). The CDR3 is made up of 15 amino acids. V was clipped by 0 bases and J by 5 bases, with 14 bases between them. Germline V gene lookup returns CDR1 WNHNN and CDR2 SYGVQD (reference sequence). The DNA for the CDR3 is TGCGCCAGCAGTGAGTCCCCAGGGGGGTTCCACGAGCAGTACTTC. Encoded protein: CASSESPGGFHEQYF.

The V call is TRBV7-2, the J call TRBJ2-7, with 7 bases aligning to TRBD1. CDR3 length: 14 residues. V shed 6 bases and J 2 bases; nucleotides not matched to a gene: 7. Germline loops: CDR1 SGHTA, CDR2 FQGNSA. CDR3 sequence (DNA): TGTGCCAGCAGTACGACAGGGCGAGCCTACGAGCAGTACTTC. Its translation is CASSTTGRAYEQYF.

This clone was observed a single time. This sequence joins TRBV29-1 and TRBJ2-7; the D gene is possibly TRBD1 (6 bases). The CDR3 has 15 amino acids. Germline CDR1 SQVTM, CDR2 ANQGSEA. Trimming pared 0 bases from V and 2 bases from J, leaving 14 bases between. Here the CDR3 DNA reads TGCAGCGTTGAAGATCGGGACCAGGGGACCTACGAGCAGTACTTC. Its translation: CSVEDRDQGTYEQYF.

CDR3 region: CASSSRDSREQYF. In nucleotides, the CDR3 is TGTGCCAGCAGTTCCAGGGACAGTCGTGAGCAGTACTTC. The rearrangement links TRBV28 to TRBJ2-7, with 7 bases identical to TRBD1. V lost 4 bases, J lost 7 bases, and 7 bases stayed unmatched. The CDR3 is 13 residues long. In germline, CDR1 is MDHEN, CDR2 SYDVKM.

Only one count was recorded for this clone. The chain has TRBV19 and TRBJ2-3, with 11 bases aligning to TRBD2. This CDR3 is 16 amino acids long. The ends lost 3 bases at V and 7 bases at J; junction bases unmatched: 9. Germline-derived CDR1 and CDR2 are LNHDA and SQIVND (reference sequence). The CDR3 DNA is TGTGCCAGTAGTATCATAGCGGGAGGGCCGGGAAATACGCAGTATTTT. This translates into CASSIIAGGPGNTQYF.

This chain uses TRBV11-2 with TRBJ2-7; D might be TRBD1 (5 bases). Germline lookup yields CDR1 SGHAT and CDR2 FQNNGV. V lost 5 bases to trimming and J lost 4 bases, with 9 bases between them. This CDR3 comprises 12 residues. CDR3 loop: CASSPGNYEQYF. CDR3 sequence (DNA): TGTGCCAGCAGCCCAGGGAATTACGAGCAGTACTTC.